This TCR beta chain was retrieved from a study of blood T cell repertoires in COVID-19. Looking at the study overall: The United States, Italy and Spain provided the acute and convalescent COVID-19 samples.

This CDR3 region has 17 residues. With V trimmed by 0 bases and J by 4 bases, 8 bases remained unmatched. Germline values: CDR1 SGHTA, CDR2 FQGNSA. In the original processing: The authors estimated nucleated cell counts from reference gene primer amplification. Measured with immunoSEQ multiplex PCR; TCRdb has only the in-frame clones, and not every one. V and J calls and clone size are given by that table; D and trimming were obtained from the DNA. The sample gives 95,000 to 150,000 clones, 85% to 90% of which show up once; about 4% is in the top ten. This clone was detected once. Seattle-derived patients entered the study during active infection and were followed longitudinally.

The rearrangement joins TRBV7-2 to TRBJ2-1; TRBD1 matches at 8 bases. Sequenced material: peripheral blood. The clonotype comes from a woman aged 55-69 years with COVID-19, enrolled during active disease. CDR3 amino acids: CASSLAGGGQGYNEQFF. The CDR3 region has the DNA TGTGCCAGCAGCTTAGCTGGGGGAGGACAGGGATACAATGAGCAGTTCTTC. The entire variable domain, with the rest obtained from reference TRBV7-2 and TRBJ2-1, is as follows: GAGVSQSPSNKVTEKGKDVELRCDPISGHTALYWYRQSLGQGLEFLIYFQGNSAPDKSGLPSDRFSAERTGGSVSTLTIQRTQQEDSAVYLCASSLAGGGQGYNEQFFGPGTRLTVL.